The present T cell receptor (beta chain) was sequenced within a study of T cell changes during pregnancy in multiple sclerosis. The protocol was immunoSEQ multiplex PCR, while the TCRdb copy is restricted to in-frame clones and leaves out a portion. The repertoire holds about 42,000 clones, with 91% as singletons. In its sample, this clone was seen once. Sequences were derived from CD4+ T cells from peripheral blood mononuclear cells, sampled before pregnancy. The sequence derives from a female donor with multiple sclerosis, enrolled in a pregnancy study.

The CDR3 nucleotides are TGTGCCAGCACCCCTTCTCGCACAGATACGCAGTATTTT. Translating it yields CASTPSRTDTQYF. V and J are TRBV5-4 and TRBJ2-3; D unresolved. V was trimmed by 6 bases and J by 1 base, leaving 9 bases between them. The CDR3 totals 13 residues. Germline loops: CDR1 SGHNT, CDR2 YYREEE (reference sequence).